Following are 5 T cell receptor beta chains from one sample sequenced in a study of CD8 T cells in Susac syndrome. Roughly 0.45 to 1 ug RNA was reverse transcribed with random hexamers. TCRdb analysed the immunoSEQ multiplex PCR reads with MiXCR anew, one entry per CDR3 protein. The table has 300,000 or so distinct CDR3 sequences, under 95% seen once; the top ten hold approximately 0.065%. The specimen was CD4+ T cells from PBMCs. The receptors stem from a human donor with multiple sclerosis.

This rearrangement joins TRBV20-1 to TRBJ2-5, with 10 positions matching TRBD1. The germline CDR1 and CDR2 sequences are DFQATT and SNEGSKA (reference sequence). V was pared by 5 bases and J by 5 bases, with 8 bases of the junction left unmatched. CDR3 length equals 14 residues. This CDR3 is CSAPRTGGLETQYF. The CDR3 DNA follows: TGCAGTGCTCCGAGGACAGGGGGATTGGAGACCCAGTACTTC.

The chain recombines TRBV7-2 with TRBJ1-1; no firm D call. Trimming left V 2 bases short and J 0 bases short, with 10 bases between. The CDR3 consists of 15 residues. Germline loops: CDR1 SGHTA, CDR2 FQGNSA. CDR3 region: CASSLNQLMNTEAFF. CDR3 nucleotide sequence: TGTGCCAGCAGCTTAAATCAGCTCATGAACACTGAAGCTTTCTTT.

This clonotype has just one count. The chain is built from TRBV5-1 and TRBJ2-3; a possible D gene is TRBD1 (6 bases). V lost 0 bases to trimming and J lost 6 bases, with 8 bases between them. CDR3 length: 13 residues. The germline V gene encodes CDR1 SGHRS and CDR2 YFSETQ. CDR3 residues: CASSLVGQDTQYF. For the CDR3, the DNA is TGCGCCAGCAGCTTGGTAGGACAGGATACGCAGTATTTT. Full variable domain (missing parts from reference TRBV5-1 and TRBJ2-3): KAGVTQTPRYLIKTRGQQVTLSCSPISGHRSVSWYQQTPGQGLQFLFEYFSETQRNKGNFPGRFSGRQFSNSRSEMNVSTLELGDSALYLCASSLVGQDTQYFGPGTRLTVL.

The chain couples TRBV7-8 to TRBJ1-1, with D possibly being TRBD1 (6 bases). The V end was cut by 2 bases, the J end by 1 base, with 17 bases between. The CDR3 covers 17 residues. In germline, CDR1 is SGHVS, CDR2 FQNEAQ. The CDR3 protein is CASSLRYGTGTNTEAFF. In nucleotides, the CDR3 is TGTGCCAGCAGCTTAAGGTACGGTACAGGGACGAACACTGAAGCTTTCTTT.

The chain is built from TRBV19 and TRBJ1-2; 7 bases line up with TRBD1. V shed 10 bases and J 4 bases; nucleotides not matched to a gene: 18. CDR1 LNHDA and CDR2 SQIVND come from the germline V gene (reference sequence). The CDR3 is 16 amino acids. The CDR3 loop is CATPGTDSNWGYGYTF. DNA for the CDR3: TGTGCCACTCCAGGGACAGACTCCAACTGGGGCTATGGCTACACCTTC.